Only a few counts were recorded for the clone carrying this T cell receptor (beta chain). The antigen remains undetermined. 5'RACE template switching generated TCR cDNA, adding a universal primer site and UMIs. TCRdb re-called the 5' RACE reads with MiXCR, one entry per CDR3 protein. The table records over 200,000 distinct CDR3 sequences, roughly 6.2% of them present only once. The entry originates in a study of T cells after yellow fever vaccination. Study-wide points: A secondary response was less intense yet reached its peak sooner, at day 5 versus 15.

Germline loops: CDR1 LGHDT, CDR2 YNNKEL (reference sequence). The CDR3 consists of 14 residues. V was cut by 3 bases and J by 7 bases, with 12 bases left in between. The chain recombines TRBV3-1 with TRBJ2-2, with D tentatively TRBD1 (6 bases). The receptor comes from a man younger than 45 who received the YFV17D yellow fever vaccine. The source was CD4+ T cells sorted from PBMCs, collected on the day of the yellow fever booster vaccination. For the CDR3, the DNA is TGTGCCAGCAGCCAGGGTTTGGACAGCGGGGAGCTGTTTTTT. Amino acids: CASSQGLDSGELFF. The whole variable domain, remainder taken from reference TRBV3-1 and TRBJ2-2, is DTAVSQTPKYLVTQMGNDKSIKCEQNLGHDTMYWYKQDSKKFLKIMFSYNNKELIINETVPNRFSPKSPDKAHLNLHINSLELGDSAVYFCASSQGLDSGELFFGEGSRLTVL.